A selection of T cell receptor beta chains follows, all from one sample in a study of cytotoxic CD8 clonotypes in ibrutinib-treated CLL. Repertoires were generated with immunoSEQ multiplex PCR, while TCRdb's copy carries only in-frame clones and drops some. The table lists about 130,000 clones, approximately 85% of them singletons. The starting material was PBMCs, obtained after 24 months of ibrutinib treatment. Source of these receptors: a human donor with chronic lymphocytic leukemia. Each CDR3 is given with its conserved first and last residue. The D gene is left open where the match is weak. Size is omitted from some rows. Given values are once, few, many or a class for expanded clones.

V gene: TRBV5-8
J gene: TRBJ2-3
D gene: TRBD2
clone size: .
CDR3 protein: CASSWTGTSASTDTQYF
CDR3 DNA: TGTGCCAGCAGCTGGACCGGGACTAGCGCCAGCACAGATACGCAGTATTTT

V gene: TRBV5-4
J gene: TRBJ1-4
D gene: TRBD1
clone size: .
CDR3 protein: CASSLKDRGANEKLFF
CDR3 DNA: TGTGCCAGCAGCTTGAAAGACAGGGGAGCTAATGAAAAACTGTTTTTT

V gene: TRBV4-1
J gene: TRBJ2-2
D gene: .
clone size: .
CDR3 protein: CASSHPGKGTGELFF
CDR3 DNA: TGCGCCAGCAGCCACCCCGGGAAAGGAACCGGGGAGCTGTTTTTT

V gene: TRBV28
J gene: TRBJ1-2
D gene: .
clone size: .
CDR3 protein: CASRGTGQEGYGYTF
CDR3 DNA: TGTGCCAGCAGGGGAACCGGGCAAGAGGGCTATGGCTACACCTTC

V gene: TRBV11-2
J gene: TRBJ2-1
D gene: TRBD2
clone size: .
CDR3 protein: CASSSTSGRLLHYNEQFF
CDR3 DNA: TGTGCCAGCAGCTCGACTAGCGGGAGGCTCCTACATTACAATGAGCAGTTCTTC

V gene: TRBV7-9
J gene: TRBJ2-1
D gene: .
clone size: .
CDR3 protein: CASSPSTGSIDEQFF
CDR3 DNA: TGTGCCAGCAGCCCCTCGACCGGGAGCATCGATGAGCAGTTCTTC

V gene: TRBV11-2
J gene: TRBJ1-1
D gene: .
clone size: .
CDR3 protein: CASSRFEGSGTEAFF
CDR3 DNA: TGTGCCAGCAGCCGTTTTGAGGGGTCGGGCACTGAAGCTTTCTTT

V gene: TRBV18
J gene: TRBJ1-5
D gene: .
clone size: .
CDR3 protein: CASSADRNQPQHF
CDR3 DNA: TGTGCCAGCTCCGCTGACCGGAATCAGCCCCAGCATTTT

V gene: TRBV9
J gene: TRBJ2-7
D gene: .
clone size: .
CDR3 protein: CASSPRQHSSYEQYF
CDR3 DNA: TGTGCCAGCAGCCCTAGGCAACACTCATCCTACGAGCAGTACTTC

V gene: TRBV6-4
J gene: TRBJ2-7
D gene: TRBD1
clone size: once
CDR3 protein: CASSDGTGNEQYF
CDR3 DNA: TGTGCCAGCAGTGACGGGACAGGGAACGAGCAGTACTTC

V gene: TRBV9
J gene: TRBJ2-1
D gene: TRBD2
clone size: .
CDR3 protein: CASSKSGRASSEQFF
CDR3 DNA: TGTGCCAGCAGCAAAAGCGGGAGGGCCTCGAGTGAGCAGTTCTTC

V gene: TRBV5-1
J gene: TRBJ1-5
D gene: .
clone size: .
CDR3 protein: CASSLEGPAQPQHF
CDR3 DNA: TGCGCCAGCAGCTTGGAAGGCCCCGCACAGCCCCAGCATTTT

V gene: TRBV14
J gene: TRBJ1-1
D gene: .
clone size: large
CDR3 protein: CASSQTVNTEAFF
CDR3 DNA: TGTGCCAGCAGCCAAACGGTGAACACTGAAGCTTTCTTT

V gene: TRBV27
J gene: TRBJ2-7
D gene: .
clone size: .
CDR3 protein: CASSLTASGTAYSYEQYF
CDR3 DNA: TGTGCCAGCAGTTTAACTGCCTCCGGGACCGCTTACTCCTACGAGCAGTACTTC

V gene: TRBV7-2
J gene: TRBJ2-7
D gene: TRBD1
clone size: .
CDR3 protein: CASSLATGVRREQYF
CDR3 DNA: TGTGCCAGCAGCTTAGCGACAGGGGTTCGTCGCGAGCAGTACTTC

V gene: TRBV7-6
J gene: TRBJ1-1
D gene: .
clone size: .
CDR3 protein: CASSLVGQQNTEAFF
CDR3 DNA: TGTGCCAGCAGCTTAGTGGGGCAGCAGAACACTGAAGCTTTCTTT

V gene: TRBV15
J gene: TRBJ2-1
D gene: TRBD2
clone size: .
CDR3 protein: CATSRARTSGGQGNEQFF
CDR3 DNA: TGTGCCACCAGCAGGGCTCGGACTAGCGGGGGCCAGGGAAATGAGCAGTTCTTC

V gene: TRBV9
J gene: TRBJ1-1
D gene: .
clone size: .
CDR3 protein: CASSVAGNPNTEAFF
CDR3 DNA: TGTGCCAGCAGCGTAGCAGGGAATCCGAACACTGAAGCTTTCTTT

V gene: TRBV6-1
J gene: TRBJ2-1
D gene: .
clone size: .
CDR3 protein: CASSDGYPDGEQFF
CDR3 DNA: TGTGCCAGCAGTGATGGGTACCCGGACGGTGAGCAGTTCTTC

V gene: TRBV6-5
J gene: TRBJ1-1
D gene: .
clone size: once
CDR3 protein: CASSSRAENTEAFF
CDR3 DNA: TGTGCCAGCAGCTCCCGTGCGGAGAACACTGAAGCTTTCTTT

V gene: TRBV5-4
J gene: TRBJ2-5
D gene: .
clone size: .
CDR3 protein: CASSLLPATETQYF
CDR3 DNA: TGTGCCAGCAGCTTGCTCCCCGCAACAGAGACCCAGTACTTC

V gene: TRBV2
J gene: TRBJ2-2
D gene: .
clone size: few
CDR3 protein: CASSVYSLTGELFF
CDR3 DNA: TGTGCCAGCAGTGTTTACTCCCTGACCGGGGAGCTGTTTTTT

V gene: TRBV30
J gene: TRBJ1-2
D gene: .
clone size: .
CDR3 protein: CAWPVGGQGYTF
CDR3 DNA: TGTGCCTGGCCTGTGGGGGGTCAGGGCTACACCTTC

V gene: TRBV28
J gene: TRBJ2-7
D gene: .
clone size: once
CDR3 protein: CASSLSEYEQYF
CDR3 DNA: TGTGCCAGCAGTTTATCAGAGTACGAGCAGTACTTC

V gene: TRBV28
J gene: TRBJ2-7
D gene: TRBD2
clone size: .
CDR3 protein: CASRPDRLAAIYYEQYF
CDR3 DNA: TGTGCCAGCAGACCGGATCGACTAGCGGCGATCTACTACGAGCAGTACTTC

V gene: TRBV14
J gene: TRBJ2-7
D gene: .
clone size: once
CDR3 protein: CASSQGNRVHEQYF
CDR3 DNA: TGTGCCAGCAGCCAAGGTAACAGGGTGCACGAGCAGTACTTC

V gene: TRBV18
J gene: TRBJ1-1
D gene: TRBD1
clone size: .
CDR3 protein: CASSRSGQGGNTEAFF
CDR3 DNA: TGTGCCAGCTCCCGTTCGGGACAGGGGGGGAACACTGAAGCTTTCTTT

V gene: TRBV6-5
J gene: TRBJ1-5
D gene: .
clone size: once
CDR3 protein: CASSSDTSNQPQHF
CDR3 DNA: TGTGCCAGCAGTTCCGACACCAGCAATCAGCCCCAGCATTTT

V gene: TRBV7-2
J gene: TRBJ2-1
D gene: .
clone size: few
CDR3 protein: CASSLRGNEQFF
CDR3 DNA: TGTGCCAGCAGCTTGCGAGGTAATGAGCAGTTCTTC

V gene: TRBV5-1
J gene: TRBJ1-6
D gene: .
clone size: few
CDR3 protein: CASSLDPVGGSPLHF
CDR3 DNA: TGCGCCAGCAGCTTGGATCCGGTGGGCGGTTCACCCCTCCACTTT

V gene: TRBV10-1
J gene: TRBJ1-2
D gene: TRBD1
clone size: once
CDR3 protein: CASSEGGGICGYTF
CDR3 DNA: TGCGCCAGCAGTGAAGGAGGGGGCATCTGTGGCTACACCTTC

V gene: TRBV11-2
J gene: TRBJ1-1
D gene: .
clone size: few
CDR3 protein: CASSLDRIGWDTEAFF
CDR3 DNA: TGTGCCAGCAGCTTAGATCGTATAGGGTGGGACACTGAAGCTTTCTTT

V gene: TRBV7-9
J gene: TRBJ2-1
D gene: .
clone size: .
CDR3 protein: CASSAFHRGSNEQFF
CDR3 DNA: TGTGCCAGCAGCGCATTTCACCGCGGCAGCAATGAGCAGTTCTTC

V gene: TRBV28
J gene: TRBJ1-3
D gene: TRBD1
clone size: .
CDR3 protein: CASSLWDRRSSGNTIYF
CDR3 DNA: TGTGCCAGCAGTTTATGGGACAGGCGATCCTCTGGAAACACCATATATTTT

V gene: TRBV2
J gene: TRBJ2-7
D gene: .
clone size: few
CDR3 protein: CASSTDRYEQYF
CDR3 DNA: TGTGCCAGCAGTACCGACAGGTACGAGCAGTACTTC

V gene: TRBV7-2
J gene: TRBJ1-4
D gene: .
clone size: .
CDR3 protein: CASSLDSPRYEKLFF
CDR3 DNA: TGTGCCAGCAGCTTAGACAGTCCTCGTTATGAAAAACTGTTTTTT

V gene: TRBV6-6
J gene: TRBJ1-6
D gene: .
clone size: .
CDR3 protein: CASSYSGGDNSPLHF
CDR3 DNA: TGTGCCAGCAGTTACTCGGGAGGCGATAATTCACCCCTCCACTTT

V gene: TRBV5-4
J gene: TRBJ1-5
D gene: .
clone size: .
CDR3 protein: CASTFSTRLFIHQPQHF
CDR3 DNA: TGTGCCAGCACCTTTTCGACACGCTTGTTTATCCATCAGCCCCAGCATTTT

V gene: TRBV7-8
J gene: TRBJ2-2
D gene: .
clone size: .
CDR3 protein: CASSLREVGTGELFF
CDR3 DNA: TGTGCCAGCAGTCTCAGGGAGGTCGGGACCGGGGAGCTGTTTTTT

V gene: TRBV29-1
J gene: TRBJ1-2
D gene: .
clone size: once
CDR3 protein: CSVEAAGVGYTF
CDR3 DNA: TGCAGCGTTGAGGCGGCAGGGGTTGGCTACACCTTC

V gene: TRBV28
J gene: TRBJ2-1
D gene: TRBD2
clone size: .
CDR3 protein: CASTLAGNLYNEQFF
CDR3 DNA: TGTGCCAGCACCCTAGCGGGGAACCTGTACAATGAGCAGTTCTTC

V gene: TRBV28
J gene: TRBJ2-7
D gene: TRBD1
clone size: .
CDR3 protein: CASSYRTGAYEQYF
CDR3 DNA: TGTGCCAGCAGTTACCGGACAGGGGCCTACGAGCAGTACTTC

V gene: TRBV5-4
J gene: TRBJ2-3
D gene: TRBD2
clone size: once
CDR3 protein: CASSLGRGVTDTQYF
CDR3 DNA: TGTGCCAGCAGCTTGGGGCGGGGGGTGACAGATACGCAGTATTTT

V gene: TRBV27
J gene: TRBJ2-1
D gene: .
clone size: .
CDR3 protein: CASSLSRGGNEQFF
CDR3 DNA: TGTGCCAGCAGTTTATCGAGGGGGGGGAATGAGCAGTTCTTC

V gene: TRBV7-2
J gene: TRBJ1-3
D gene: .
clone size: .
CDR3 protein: CASSLGVGFSGNTIYF
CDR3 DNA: TGTGCCAGCAGCTTAGGGGTCGGTTTCTCTGGAAACACCATATATTTT

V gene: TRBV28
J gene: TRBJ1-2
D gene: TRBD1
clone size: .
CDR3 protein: CASSLFRTGSYGYTF
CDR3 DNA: TGTGCCAGCAGTTTATTCCGGACAGGGAGCTATGGCTACACCTTC

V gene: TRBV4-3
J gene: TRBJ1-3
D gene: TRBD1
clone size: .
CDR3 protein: CASSQATGLTSGNTIYF
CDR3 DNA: TGCGCCAGCAGCCAAGCGACAGGGTTGACCTCTGGAAACACCATATATTTT

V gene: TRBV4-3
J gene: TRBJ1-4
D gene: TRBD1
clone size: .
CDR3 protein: CASSQGQGAVNEKLFF
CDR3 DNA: TGCGCCAGCAGCCAAGGACAGGGGGCAGTTAATGAAAAACTGTTTTTT

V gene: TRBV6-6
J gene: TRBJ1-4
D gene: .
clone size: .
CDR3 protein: CASRPPLEEKLFF
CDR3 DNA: TGTGCCAGCAGGCCACCCCTTGAGGAAAAACTGTTTTTT